This TCR beta chain was sequenced for a study of shared clonotypes between healthy human individuals. This CDR3 comprises 13 residues. Trimming took off 5 bases at V and 3 bases at J, with 10 bases between the two ends. Germline-derived CDR1 and CDR2 are MNHEY and SMNVEV (reference sequence). Investigators divided CD4+ cells into CD45RA+ naive and CD45RA-negative memory subsets. The input for sorted-subset replicate PCRs was 150 to 200 ng DNA, about 30,000 T cell genomes. TCRdb's table, derived via immunoSEQ multiplex PCR, lists solely in-frame clones and lacks some. The table shows about a million clones, with about 80% occurring only once.

The chain couples TRBV27 to TRBJ2-5, with TRBD2 as a possible D gene (7 bases). The clonotype was recovered from a man aged 18 to 29 in good health. Sequences were obtained from memory CD4+ T cells sorted from blood. Subset specified: CD45RA-negative fraction. The CDR3 DNA sequence: TGTGCCAGCAGTAGGGGGGGTAAAGAGACCCAGTACTTC. The encoded protein is CASSRGGKETQYF.